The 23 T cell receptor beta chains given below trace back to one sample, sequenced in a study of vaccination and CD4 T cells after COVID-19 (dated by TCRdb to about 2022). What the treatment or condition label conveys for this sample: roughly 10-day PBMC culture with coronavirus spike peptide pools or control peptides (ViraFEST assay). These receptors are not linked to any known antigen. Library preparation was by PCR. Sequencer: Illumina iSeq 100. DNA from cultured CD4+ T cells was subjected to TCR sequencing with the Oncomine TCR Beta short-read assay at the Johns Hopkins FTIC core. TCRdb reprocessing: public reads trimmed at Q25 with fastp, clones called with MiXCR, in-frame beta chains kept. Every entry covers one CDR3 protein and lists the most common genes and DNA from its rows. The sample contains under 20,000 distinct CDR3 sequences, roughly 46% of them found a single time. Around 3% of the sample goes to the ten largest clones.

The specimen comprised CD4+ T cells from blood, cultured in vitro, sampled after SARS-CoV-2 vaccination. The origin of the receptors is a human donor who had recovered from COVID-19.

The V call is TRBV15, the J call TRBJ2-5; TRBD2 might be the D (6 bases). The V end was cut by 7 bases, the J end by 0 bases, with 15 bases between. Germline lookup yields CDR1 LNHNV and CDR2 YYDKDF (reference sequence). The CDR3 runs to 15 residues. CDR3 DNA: TGTGCCACCAACAACGACGGGACTCACCAAGAGACCCAGTACTTC. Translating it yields CATNNDGTHQETQYF.

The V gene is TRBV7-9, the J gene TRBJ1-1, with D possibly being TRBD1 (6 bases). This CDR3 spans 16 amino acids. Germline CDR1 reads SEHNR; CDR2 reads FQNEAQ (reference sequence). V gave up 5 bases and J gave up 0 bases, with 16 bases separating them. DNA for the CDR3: TGTGCCAGCAGCCCGCGGGACAATTCGGTGAACACTGAAGCTTTCTTT. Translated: CASSPRDNSVNTEAFF.

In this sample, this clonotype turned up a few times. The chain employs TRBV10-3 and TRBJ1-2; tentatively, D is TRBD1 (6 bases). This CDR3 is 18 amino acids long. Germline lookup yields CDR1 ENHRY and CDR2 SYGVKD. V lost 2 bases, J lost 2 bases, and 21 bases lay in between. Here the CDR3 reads CAISEAGHNLGGNYGYTF. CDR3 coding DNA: TGTGCCATCAGTGAGGCCGGACACAACCTGGGGGGCAACTATGGCTACACCTTC.

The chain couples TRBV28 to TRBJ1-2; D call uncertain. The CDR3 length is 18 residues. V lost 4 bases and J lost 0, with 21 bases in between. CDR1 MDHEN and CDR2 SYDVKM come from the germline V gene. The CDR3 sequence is CASSSGGPGSGTNYGYTF. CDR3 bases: TGTGCCAGCAGTTCTGGTGGGCCGGGGTCGGGGACTAACTATGGCTACACCTTC.

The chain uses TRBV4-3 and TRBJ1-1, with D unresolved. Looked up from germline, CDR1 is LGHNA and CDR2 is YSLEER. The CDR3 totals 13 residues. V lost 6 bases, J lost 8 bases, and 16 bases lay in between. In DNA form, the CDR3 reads TGCGCCAGCAGTGTGAGGCATGCTGCCGAAGCTTTCTTT. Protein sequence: CASSVRHAAEAFF.

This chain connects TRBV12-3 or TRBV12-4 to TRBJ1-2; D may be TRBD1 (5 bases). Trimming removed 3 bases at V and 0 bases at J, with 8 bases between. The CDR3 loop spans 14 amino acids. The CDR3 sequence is CASSFGGANYGYTF. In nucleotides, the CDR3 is TGTGCCAGCAGTTTTGGGGGAGCTAACTATGGCTACACCTTC.

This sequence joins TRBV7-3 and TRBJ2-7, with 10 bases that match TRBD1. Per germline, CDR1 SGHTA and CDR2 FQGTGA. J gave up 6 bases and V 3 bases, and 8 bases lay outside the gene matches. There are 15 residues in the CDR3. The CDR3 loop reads CASSLSGTGVFEQYF. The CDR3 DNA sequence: TGTGCCAGCAGCTTGTCCGGGACAGGGGTCTTCGAGCAGTACTTC. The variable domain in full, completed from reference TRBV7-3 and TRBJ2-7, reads GAGVSQTPSNKVTEKGKYVELRCDPISGHTALYWYRQSLGQGPEFLIYFQGTGAADDSGLPNDRFFAVRPEGSVSTLKIQRTERGDSAVYLCASSLSGTGVFEQYFGPGTRLTVT.

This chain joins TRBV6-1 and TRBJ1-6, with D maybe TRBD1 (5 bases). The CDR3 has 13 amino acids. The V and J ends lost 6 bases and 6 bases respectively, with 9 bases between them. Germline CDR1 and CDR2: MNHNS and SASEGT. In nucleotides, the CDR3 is TGTGCCAGCAGGCCGGGGCCTAATTCACCCCTCCACTTT. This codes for CASRPGPNSPLHF.

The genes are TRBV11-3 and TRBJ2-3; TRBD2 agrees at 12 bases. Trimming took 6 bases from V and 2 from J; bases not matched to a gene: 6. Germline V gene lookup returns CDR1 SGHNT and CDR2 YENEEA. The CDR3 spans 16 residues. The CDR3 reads CASSSRLAGATDTQYF. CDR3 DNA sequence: TGTGCCAGCAGTTCCAGACTAGCGGGGGCCACAGATACGCAGTATTTT.

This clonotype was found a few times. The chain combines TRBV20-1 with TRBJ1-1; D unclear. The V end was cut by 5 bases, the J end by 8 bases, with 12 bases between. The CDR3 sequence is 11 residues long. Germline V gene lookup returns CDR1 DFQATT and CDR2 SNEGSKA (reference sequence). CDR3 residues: CSARFTAEAFF. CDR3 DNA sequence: TGCAGTGCTCGCTTTACCGCGGAAGCTTTCTTT.

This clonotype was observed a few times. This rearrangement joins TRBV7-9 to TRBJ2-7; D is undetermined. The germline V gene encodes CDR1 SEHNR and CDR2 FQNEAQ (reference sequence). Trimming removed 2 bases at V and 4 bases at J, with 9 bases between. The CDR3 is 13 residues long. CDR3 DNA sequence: TGTGCCAGCAGCTTAAGCCCCATGTACGAGCAGTACTTC. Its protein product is CASSLSPMYEQYF.

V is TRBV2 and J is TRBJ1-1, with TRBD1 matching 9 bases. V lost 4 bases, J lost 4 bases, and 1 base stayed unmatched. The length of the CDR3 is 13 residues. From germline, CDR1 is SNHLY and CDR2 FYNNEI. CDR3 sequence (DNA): TGTGCCAGCAGTGGACAGGGGGTCACTGAAGCTTTCTTT. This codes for CASSGQGVTEAFF.

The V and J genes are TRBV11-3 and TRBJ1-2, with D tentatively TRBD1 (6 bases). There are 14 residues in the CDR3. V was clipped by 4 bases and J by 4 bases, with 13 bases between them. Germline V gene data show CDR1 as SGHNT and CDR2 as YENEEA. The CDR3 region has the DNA TGTGCCAGCAGCTCACCGGGACAACGCTATGGCTACACCTTC. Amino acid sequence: CASSSPGQRYGYTF.

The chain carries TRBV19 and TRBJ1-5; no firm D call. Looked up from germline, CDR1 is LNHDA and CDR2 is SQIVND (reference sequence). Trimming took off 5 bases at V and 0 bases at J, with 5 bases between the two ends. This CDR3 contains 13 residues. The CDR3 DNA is TGTGCCAGTAGTGATAGTAGCAATCAGCCCCAGCATTTT. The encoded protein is CASSDSSNQPQHF.

CDR3 sequence (DNA): TGTGCCAGCAGTTTCACCTCTTACGGAGAGACCCAGTACTTC. Its protein product is CASSFTSYGETQYF. V and J are TRBV27 and TRBJ2-5, with D unresolved. With 3 bases removed from V and 4 bases from J, the gap between germline ends came to 12 bases. The length of the CDR3 is 14 residues. Germline V lookup: CDR1 MNHEY, CDR2 SMNVEV (reference sequence).

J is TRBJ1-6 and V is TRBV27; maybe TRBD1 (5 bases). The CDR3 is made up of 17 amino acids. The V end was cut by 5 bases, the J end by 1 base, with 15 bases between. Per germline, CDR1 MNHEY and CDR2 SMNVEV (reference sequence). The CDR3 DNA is TGTGCCAGCAGTCCAGCGGGGGGGATGTCCTATAATTCACCCCTCCACTTT. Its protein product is CASSPAGGMSYNSPLHF.

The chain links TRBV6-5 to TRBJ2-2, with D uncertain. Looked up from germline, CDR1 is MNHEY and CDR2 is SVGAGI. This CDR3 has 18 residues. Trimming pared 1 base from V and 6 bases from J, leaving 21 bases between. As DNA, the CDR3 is TGTGCCAGCAGTTACTGGCGGATCCATAGAGTTGGGGCCGGGGAGCTGTTTTTT. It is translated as CASSYWRIHRVGAGELFF.

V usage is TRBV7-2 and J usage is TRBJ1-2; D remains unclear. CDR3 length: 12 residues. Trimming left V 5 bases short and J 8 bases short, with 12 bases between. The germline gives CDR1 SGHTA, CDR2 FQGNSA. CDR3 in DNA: TGTGCCAGCAGCCCAGGTGTCTGGGGCTACACCTTC. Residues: CASSPGVWGYTF. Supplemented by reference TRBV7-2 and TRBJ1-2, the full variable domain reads GAGVSQSPSNKVTEKGKDVELRCDPISGHTALYWYRQSLGQGLEFLIYFQGNSAPDKSGLPSDRFSAERTGGSVSTLTIQRTQQEDSAVYLCASSPGVWGYTFGSGTRLTVV.

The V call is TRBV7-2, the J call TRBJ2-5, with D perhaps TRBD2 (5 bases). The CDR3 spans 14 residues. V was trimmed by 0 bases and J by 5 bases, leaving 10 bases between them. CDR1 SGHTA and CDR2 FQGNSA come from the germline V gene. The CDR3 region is CASSLARGSETQYF. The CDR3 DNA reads TGTGCCAGCAGCTTAGCGAGAGGGTCGGAGACCCAGTACTTC.

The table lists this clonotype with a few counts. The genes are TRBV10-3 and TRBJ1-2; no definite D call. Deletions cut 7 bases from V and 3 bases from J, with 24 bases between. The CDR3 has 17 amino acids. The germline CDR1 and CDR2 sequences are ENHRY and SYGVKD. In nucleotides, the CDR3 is TGTGCCATCACTCGGGGAGGGCAGGAAAGGGCGCACTATGGCTACACCTTC. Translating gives CAITRGGQERAHYGYTF.

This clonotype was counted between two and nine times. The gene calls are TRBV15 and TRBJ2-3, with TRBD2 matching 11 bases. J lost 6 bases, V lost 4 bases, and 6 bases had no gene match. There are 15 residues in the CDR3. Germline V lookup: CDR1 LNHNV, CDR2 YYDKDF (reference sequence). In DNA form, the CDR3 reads TGTGCCACCAGCAAACTAGCGGGAGTCCCCGATACGCAGTATTTT. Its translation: CATSKLAGVPDTQYF.

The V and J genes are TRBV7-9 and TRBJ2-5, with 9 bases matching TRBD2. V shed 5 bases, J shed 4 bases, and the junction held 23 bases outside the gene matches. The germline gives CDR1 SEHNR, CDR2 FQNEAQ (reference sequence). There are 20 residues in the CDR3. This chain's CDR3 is CASSLRGPSGGPRRGETQYF. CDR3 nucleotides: TGTGCCAGCAGCCTGCGAGGGCCGAGCGGGGGGCCACGGAGGGGAGAGACCCAGTACTTC.

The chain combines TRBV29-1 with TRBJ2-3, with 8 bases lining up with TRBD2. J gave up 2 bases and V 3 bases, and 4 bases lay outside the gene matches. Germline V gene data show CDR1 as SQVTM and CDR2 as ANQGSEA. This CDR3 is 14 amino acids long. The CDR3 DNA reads TGCAGCGTTGACGGGGGGGCGCCCACAGATACGCAGTATTTT. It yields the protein CSVDGGAPTDTQYF.